One sample yielded the 26 T cell receptor beta chains listed below, sequenced in a study of post-analysis software for immune sequencing data. Findings and limits, study-wide: Among roughly 5 TRBV segments more frequent in patients than controls were TRBV5-6, TRBV5-1 and TRBV20-1.

These receptors have no known antigen. Unique molecular identifiers featured in each of the TCR beta cDNA libraries. TCRdb re-analysed the PCR reads in MiXCR, keeping a single row per CDR3 protein. The table shows around 710,000 distinct CDR3 sequences, with 40% to 55% occurring only once. Sequences were obtained from blood. The receptors were gathered from a girl aged 10 to 17 with multiple sclerosis.

V and J are TRBV25-1 and TRBJ1-4, with TRBD1 as a possible D gene (6 bases). Germline CDR1 and CDR2: MGHDK and SYGVNS. Trimming pared 6 bases from V and 3 bases from J, leaving 11 bases between. The CDR3 spans 14 residues. CDR3 amino acids: CASRADRPNEKLFF. Here the CDR3 DNA reads TGTGCCAGCAGGGCTGACAGGCCTAATGAAAAACTGTTTTTT.

This clonotype was detected only a few times. V usage is TRBV29-1 and J usage is TRBJ2-5; TRBD2 matches at 14 bases. CDR3 length: 17 residues. The ends lost 4 bases at V and 1 base at J; junction bases unmatched: 8. Germline CDR1 is SQVTM and CDR2 is ANQGSEA. In DNA, the CDR3 is TGCAGCGTTGTGGGGACTAGCGGGAGAAGGGGCCAAGAGACCCAGTACTTC. The encoded protein is CSVVGTSGRRGQETQYF.

This clonotype was counted a few times. The rearrangement joins TRBV4-3 to TRBJ2-3, with TRBD2 identical over 13 bases. V shed 2 bases, J shed 3 bases, and the junction held 8 bases outside the gene matches. Germline assignment: CDR1 LGHNA and CDR2 YSLEER. The CDR3 contains 18 residues. CDR3 residues: CASSQKGLAGPFTDTQYF. The DNA for the CDR3 is TGCGCCAGCAGCCAAAAGGGACTAGCGGGACCGTTTACAGATACGCAGTATTTT.

This chain joins TRBV6-1 and TRBJ2-7; D remains unclear. The CDR3 runs 12 residues. The V end was cut by 0 bases, the J end by 6 bases, with 6 bases between. Germline CDR1 and CDR2: MNHNS and SASEGT. The CDR3 nucleotides read TGTGCCAGCAGTGAAGCTCTATTCGAGCAGTACTTC. This encodes CASSEALFEQYF.

This clonotype was recorded a few times. The gene calls are TRBV20-1 and TRBJ2-5; 8 bases are shared with TRBD1. The CDR3 is made up of 12 amino acids. Germline CDR1 is DFQATT and CDR2 is SNEGSKA (reference sequence). Unmatched junction bases numbered 4, after V lost 8 bases and J lost 2 bases. CDR3 residues: CSTGDRQETQYF. CDR3 nucleotide sequence: TGCAGTACCGGGGACAGGCAAGAGACCCAGTACTTC.

The chain carries TRBV20-1 and TRBJ2-7; maybe TRBD2 (5 bases). CDR3 length equals 12 residues. The germline V gene encodes CDR1 DFQATT and CDR2 SNEGSKA (reference sequence). V lost 5 bases to trimming and J lost 2 bases, with 10 bases between them. In DNA, the CDR3 is TGCAGTGCTTGGACTGTCACCTACGAGCAGTACTTC. This sequence encodes CSAWTVTYEQYF.

The chain combines TRBV6-2 or TRBV6-3 with TRBJ2-1; a weak D match, TRBD2 (6 bases). Germline CDR1 MNHEY, CDR2 SVGEGT. The CDR3 loop spans 15 amino acids. Deletions cut 6 bases from V and 5 bases from J, with 17 bases between. This CDR3 reads CASSPQEGIHNEQFF. The CDR3 DNA reads as TGTGCCAGCAGCCCTCAGGAGGGCATCCACAATGAGCAGTTCTTC.

CDR3 region: CATSDPEYTGEIGTDTQYF. For the CDR3, the DNA is TGTGCCACCAGTGACCCGGAATACACAGGGGAAATTGGTACAGATACGCAGTATTTT. The V call is TRBV24-1, the J call TRBJ2-3; 7 bases fit TRBD1. This CDR3 has 19 amino acids. The J segment lost 3 bases and the V segment lost 4 bases, leaving 18 bases of the junction unmatched. The germline gives CDR1 KGHDR, CDR2 SFDVKD.

This clonotype was seen ten or more times. The gene calls are TRBV5-5 and TRBJ2-7, with a tentative D call TRBD2 (5 bases). V lost 3 bases and J lost 3, with 7 bases in between. Germline CDR1 and CDR2: SGHKS and YYEKEE (reference sequence). There are 12 residues in the CDR3. CDR3 nucleotides: TGTGCCAGCAGCTGGACTGGCTACGAGCAGTACTTC. This sequence encodes CASSWTGYEQYF.

This clonotype was counted once. The chain carries TRBV7-2 and TRBJ2-7; the match to TRBD1 covers 9 bases. CDR3 length: 14 residues. Trimming cost V 5 bases and J 7 bases; bases outside gene matches: 9. CDR1 is SGHTA, CDR2 FQGNSA, per germline. CDR3: CASSAGTGIHEQYF. The CDR3 region has the DNA TGTGCCAGCAGCGCCGGGACAGGGATCCATGAGCAGTACTTC.

The rearrangement links TRBV4-1 to TRBJ2-3; possibly TRBD2 for D (5 bases). This CDR3 region has 14 residues. Germline-derived CDR1 and CDR2 are MGHRA and YSYEKL. V dropped 4 bases and J dropped 4 bases, with 12 bases sitting between them. CDR3 nucleotides: TGCGCCAGCAGCCCGGGGATCCTCGCAGATACGCAGTATTTT. Protein product: CASSPGILADTQYF.

J is TRBJ2-3 and V is TRBV30; D not resolved. Per germline, CDR1 GTSNPN and CDR2 SVGIG (reference sequence). Trimming cost V 0 bases and J 6 bases, with 7 bases left between them. This CDR3 is 12 amino acids long. The CDR3 protein is CAWSVRPDTQYF. CDR3 DNA: TGTGCCTGGAGTGTACGTCCTGATACGCAGTATTTT.

The chain combines TRBV30 with TRBJ2-3, with TRBD2 matching 8 bases. The V and J ends lost 1 base and 2 bases, in that order; junction bases with no gene match: 2. The CDR3 runs 14 residues. Germline CDR1 is GTSNPN and CDR2 is SVGIG (reference sequence). CDR3 in DNA: TGTGCCTGGAGTGGACTAGCGAACACAGATACGCAGTATTTT. It is translated as CAWSGLANTDTQYF.

CDR3 amino acids: CASSPLGSRETQYF. The CDR3 region has the DNA TGTGCCAGCAGCCCACTAGGGTCCCGAGAGACCCAGTACTTC. The gene calls are TRBV7-2 and TRBJ2-5; tentative D call: TRBD2 (5 bases). Germline loops: CDR1 SGHTA, CDR2 FQGNSA. The CDR3 extends over 14 amino acids. Trimming pared 5 bases from V and 4 bases from J, leaving 14 bases between.

This chain uses TRBV7-9 with TRBJ2-1; possibly TRBD1 for D (6 bases). There are 15 residues in the CDR3. V lost 11 bases to trimming and J lost 0 bases, with 17 bases between them. The germline V gene encodes CDR1 SEHNR and CDR2 FQNEAQ (reference sequence). CDR3 coding DNA: TGTGCCGTTACAGGGAGCGGAGACTCCTACAATGAGCAGTTCTTC. Translation gives CAVTGSGDSYNEQFF. The full variable domain, its missing parts supplied by reference TRBV7-9 and TRBJ2-1, is DTGVSQNPRHKITKRGQNVTFRCDPISEHNRLYWYRQTLGQGPEFLTYFQNEAQLEKSRLLSDRFSAERPKGSFSTLEIQRTEQGDSAMYLCAVTGSGDSYNEQFFGPGTRLTVL.

The V gene is TRBV29-1, the J gene TRBJ2-5; D may correspond to TRBD1 or TRBD2 (5 bases each). Germline CDR1 is SQVTM and CDR2 is ANQGSEA. V gave up 0 bases and J gave up 2 bases, with 10 bases separating them. The CDR3 is 14 amino acids. Here the CDR3 DNA reads TGCAGCGTTGAAGATCGGGGCAAACAAGAGACCCAGTACTTC. This sequence encodes CSVEDRGKQETQYF.

This clonotype appeared a few times. DNA of the CDR3: TGCAGTGCTAGTCGACCTTTTTTGAGGAGCTCCTACGAGCAGTACTTC. The encoded protein is CSASRPFLRSSYEQYF. The V gene is TRBV20-1, the J gene TRBJ2-7; D unclear. V shed 3 bases and J shed 0 bases, with 18 bases lying between them. Germline V CDR1 and CDR2: DFQATT, SNEGSKA (reference sequence). CDR3 length: 16 residues.

The V and J genes are TRBV5-1 and TRBJ2-7; the D call may be TRBD1 or TRBD2 (5 bases each). The germline CDR1 and CDR2 sequences are SGHRS and YFSETQ. This CDR3 spans 11 amino acids. Trimming took 10 bases from V and 2 from J, leaving 10 bases between them. The CDR3 DNA reads TGCGCCCGAAGGGACCCCTACGAGCAGTACTTC. Amino acid sequence: CARRDPYEQYF.

The chain employs TRBV6-6 and TRBJ2-7; a possible D gene is TRBD1 (6 bases). With 0 bases removed from V and 2 bases from J, the gap between germline ends came to 14 bases. The CDR3 runs 16 residues. Germline V CDR1 and CDR2: MNHNY, SVGAGI (reference sequence). CDR3: CASSYSNTGLTYEQYF. DNA for the CDR3: TGTGCCAGCAGTTACTCTAACACAGGGCTTACCTACGAGCAGTACTTC.

This chain uses TRBV7-2 with TRBJ2-1; D uncertain. Germline CDR1 SGHTA, CDR2 FQGNSA. The V and J ends lost 0 bases and 5 bases respectively, with 11 bases between them. This CDR3 comprises 15 residues. The DNA for the CDR3 is TGTGCCAGCAGCTTAGCCACAGCCTTACACAATGAGCAGTTCTTC. Amino acids: CASSLATALHNEQFF.

V gene TRBV12-3 or TRBV12-4 combines with J gene TRBJ2-3; no clear D. The CDR3 spans 11 residues. Trimming stripped 10 bases from V and 6 bases from J, with 11 bases between. The CDR3 DNA follows: TGTGCCATCGCCGTTCTGGATACGCAGTATTTT. Its protein product is CAIAVLDTQYF.

This clonotype was counted ten times or more. The chain carries TRBV10-3 and TRBJ2-1; TRBD2 matches at 12 bases. CDR1 is ENHRY and CDR2 is SYGVKD in the germline V gene. J was trimmed by 5 bases and V by 9 bases; bases with no gene match: 5. This CDR3 comprises 14 residues. The CDR3 DNA reads TGTGCCATTGCCCGGACTAGCGGGGACAATGAGCAGTTCTTC. This gives the protein CAIARTSGDNEQFF.

The V gene is TRBV12-3 or TRBV12-4, the J gene TRBJ2-5, with TRBD1 as a possible D gene (6 bases). The tail of the sequence fits TRBJ2-7 better, so the J call may be wrong. The CDR3 covers 15 residues. This chain's CDR3 is CASSPTGHSSYEQYF. For the CDR3, the DNA is TGTGCCAGCAGCCCTACGGGACACAGCTCCTACGAGCAGTACTTC.

This clonotype was seen a single time. The chain is built from TRBV4-3 and TRBJ2-7; TRBD2 aligns across 12 bases. J was trimmed by 2 bases and V by 1 base; bases with no gene match: 15. CDR1 and CDR2 from the germline V gene are LGHNA and YSLEER. The CDR3 has 20 residues. The CDR3 spells CASSQAIGLAGSGGTYEQYF. The CDR3 coding sequence is TGCGCCAGCAGCCAAGCCATCGGACTAGCGGGGAGTGGGGGAACCTACGAGCAGTACTTC.

This chain connects TRBV29-1 to TRBJ2-1; TRBD1 might be the D (5 bases). V was trimmed by 4 bases and J by 0 bases, leaving 10 bases between them. CDR1 and CDR2 from the germline V gene are SQVTM and ANQGSEA. CDR3 length: 14 amino acids. CDR3 in amino acids: CSVGGGLSYNEQFF. CDR3 DNA sequence: TGCAGCGTTGGGGGCGGCCTCTCCTACAATGAGCAGTTCTTC.

This chain links TRBV24-1 with TRBJ1-5; D remains ambiguous. This CDR3 comprises 13 residues. V was cut by 6 bases and J by 5 bases, with 10 bases left in between. CDR1 KGHDR and CDR2 SFDVKD come from the germline V gene. DNA for the CDR3: TGTGCCACCAGTCCCGGAACCGATCAGCCCCAGCATTTT. Translation: CATSPGTDQPQHF.